The clone carrying this T cell receptor beta chain was counted ten times or more. It was with a sample-barcoded 5' primer and a J-beta primer mix that a second PCR of roughly 7 to 12 cycles was run. TCRdb analysed the 5' RACE reads with MiXCR anew, one entry per CDR3 protein. Here the sample spans approximately 1.5 million distinct CDR3 sequences, about 45% being singletons. The CDR3 is made up of 14 amino acids. Per the germline V gene, CDR1 is MNHEY and CDR2 is SVGEGT. With V trimmed by 6 bases and J by 1 base, 2 bases remained unmatched. A minimum of 6 million PBMCs was isolated per sample. This sample was included in a study of blood T cells in healthy people across ages.

The clonotype originates from a woman between 18 and 29 years old in good health. Sequenced input: blood. This chain connects TRBV6-2 or TRBV6-3 to TRBJ2-7; 11 bases are shared with TRBD2. The CDR3 loop is CASRLAGGSYEQYF. CDR3 coding DNA: TGTGCCAGCAGGTTAGCGGGAGGGTCCTACGAGCAGTACTTC.